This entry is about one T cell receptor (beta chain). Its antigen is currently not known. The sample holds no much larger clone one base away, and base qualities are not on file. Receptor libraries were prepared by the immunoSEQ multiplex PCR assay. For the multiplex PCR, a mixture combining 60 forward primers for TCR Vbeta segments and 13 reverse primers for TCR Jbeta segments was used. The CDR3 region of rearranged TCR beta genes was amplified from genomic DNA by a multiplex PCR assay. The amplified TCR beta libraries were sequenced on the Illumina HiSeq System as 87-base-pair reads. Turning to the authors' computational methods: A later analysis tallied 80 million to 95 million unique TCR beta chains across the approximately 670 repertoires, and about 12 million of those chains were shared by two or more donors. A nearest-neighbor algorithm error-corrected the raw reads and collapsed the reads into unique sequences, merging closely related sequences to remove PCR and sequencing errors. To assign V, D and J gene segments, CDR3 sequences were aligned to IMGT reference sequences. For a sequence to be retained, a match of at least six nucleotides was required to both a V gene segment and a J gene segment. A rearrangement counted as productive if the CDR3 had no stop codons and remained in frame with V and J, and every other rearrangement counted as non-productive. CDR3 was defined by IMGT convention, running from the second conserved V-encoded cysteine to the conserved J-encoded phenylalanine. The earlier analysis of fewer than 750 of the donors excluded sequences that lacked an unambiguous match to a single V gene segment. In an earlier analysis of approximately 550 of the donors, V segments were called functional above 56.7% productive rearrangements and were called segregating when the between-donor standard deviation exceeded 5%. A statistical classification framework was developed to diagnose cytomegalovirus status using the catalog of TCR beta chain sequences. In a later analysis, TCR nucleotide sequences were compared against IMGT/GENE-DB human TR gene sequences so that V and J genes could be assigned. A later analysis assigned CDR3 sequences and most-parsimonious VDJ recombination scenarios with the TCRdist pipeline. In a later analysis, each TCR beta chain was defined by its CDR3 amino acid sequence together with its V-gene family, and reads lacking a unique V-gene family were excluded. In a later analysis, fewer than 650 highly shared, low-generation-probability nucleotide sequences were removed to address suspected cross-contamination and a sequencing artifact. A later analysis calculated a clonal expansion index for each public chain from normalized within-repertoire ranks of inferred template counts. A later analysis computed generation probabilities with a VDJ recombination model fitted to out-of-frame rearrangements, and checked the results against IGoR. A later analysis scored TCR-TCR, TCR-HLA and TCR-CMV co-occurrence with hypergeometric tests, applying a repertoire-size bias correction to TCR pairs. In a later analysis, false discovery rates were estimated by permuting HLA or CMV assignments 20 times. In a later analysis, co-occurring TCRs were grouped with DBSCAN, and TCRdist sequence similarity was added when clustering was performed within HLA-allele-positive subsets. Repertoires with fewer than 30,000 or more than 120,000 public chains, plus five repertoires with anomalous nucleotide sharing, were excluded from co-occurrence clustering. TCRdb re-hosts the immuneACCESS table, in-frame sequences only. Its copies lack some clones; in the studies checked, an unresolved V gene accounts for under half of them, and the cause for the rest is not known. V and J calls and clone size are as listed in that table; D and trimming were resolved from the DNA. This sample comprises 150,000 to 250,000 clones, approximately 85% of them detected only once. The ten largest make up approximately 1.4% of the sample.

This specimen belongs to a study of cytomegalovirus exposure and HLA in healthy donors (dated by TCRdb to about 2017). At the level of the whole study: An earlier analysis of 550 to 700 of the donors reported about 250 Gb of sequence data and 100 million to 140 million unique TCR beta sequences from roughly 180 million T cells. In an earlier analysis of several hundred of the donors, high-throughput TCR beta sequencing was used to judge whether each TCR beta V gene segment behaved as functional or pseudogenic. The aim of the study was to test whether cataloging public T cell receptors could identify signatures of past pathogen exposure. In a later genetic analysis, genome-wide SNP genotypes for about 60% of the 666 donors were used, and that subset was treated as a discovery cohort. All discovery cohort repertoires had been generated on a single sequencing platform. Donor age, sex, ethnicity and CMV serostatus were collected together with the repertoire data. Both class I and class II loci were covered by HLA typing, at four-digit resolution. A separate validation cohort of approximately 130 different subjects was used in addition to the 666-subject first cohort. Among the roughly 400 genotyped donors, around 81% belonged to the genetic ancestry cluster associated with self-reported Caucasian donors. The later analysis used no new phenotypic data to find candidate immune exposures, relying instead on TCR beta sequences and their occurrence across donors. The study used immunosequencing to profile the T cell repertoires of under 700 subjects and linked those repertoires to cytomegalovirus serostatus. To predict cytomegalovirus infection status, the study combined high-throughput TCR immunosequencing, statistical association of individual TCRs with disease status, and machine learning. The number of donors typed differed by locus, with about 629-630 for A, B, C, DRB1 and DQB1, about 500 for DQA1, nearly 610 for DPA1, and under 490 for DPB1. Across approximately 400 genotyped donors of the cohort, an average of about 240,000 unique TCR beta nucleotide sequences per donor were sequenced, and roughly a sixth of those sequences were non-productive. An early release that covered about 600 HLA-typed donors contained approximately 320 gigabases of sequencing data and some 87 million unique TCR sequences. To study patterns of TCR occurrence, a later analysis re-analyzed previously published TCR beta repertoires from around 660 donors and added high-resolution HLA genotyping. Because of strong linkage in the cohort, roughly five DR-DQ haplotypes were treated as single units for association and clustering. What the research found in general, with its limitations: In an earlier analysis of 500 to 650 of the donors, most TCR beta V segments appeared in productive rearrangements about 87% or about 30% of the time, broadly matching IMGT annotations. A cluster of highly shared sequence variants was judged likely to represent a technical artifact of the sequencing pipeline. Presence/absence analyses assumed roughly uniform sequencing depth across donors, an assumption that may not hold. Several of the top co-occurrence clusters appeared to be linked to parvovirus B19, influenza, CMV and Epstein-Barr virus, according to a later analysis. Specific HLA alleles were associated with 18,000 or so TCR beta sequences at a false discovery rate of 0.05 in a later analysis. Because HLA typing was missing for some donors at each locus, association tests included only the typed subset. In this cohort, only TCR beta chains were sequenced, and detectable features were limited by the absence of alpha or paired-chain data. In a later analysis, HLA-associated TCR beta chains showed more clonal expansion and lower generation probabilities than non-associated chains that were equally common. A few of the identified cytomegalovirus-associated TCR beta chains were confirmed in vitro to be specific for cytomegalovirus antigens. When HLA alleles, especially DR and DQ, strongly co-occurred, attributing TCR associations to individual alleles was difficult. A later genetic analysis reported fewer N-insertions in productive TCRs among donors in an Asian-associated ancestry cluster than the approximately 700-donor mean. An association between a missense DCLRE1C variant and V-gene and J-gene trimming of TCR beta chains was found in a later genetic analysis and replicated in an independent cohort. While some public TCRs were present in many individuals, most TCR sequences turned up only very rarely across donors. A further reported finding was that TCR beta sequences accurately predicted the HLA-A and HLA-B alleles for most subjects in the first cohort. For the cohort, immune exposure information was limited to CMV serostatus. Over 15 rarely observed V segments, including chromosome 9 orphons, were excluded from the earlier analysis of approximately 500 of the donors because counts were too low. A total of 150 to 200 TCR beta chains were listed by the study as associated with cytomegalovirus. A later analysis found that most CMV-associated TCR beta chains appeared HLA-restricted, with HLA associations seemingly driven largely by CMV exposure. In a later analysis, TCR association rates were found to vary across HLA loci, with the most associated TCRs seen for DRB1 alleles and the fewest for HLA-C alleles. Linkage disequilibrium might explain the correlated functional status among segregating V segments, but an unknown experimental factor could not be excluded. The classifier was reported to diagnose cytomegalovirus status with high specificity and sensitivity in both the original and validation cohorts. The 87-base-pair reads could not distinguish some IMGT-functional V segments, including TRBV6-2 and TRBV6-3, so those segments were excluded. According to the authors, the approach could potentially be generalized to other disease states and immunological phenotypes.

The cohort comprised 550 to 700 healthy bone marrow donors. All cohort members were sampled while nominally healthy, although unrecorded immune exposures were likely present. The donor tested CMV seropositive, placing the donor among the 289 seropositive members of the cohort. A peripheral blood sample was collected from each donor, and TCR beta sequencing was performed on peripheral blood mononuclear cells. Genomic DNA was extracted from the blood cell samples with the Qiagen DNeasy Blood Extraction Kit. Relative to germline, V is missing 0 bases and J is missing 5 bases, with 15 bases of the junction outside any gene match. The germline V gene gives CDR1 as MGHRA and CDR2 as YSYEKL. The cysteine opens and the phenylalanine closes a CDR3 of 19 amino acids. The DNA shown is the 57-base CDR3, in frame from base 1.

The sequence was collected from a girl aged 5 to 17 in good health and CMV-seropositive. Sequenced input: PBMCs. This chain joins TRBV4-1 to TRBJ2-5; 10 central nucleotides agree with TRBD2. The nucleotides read TGCGCCAGCAGCCAAGATCCCCTAGCGGGGGTCTTTAGGTATGAGACCCAGTACTTC. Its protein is CASSQDPLAGVFRYETQYF.